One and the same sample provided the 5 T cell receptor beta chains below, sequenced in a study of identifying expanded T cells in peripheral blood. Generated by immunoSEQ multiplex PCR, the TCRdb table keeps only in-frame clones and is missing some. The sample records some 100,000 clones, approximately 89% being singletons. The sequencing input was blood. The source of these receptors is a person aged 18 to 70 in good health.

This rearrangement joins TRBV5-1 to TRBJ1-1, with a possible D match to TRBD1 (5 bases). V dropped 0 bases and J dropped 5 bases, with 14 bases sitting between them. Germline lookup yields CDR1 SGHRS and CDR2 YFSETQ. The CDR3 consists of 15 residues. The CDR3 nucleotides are TGCGCCAGCAGCTTGGTGCAGTCGGGGGGAACTGAAGCTTTCTTT. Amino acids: CASSLVQSGGTEAFF.

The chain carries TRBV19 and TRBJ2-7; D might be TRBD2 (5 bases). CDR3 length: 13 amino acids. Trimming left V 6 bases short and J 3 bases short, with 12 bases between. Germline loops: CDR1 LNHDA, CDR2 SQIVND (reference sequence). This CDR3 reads CASRRTGLYEQYF. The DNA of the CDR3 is TGTGCCAGTAGGCGGACTGGCCTCTACGAGCAGTACTTC. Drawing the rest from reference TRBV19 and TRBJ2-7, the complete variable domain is DGGITQSPKYLFRKEGQNVTLSCEQNLNHDAMYWYRQDPGQGLRLIYYSQIVNDFQKGDIAEGYSVSREKKESFPLTVTSAQKNPTAFYLCASRRTGLYEQYFGPGTRLTVT.

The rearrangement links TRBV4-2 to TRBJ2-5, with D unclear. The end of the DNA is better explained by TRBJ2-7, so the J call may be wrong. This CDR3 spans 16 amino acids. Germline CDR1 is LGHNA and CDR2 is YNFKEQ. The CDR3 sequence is CASSQAVLGQTYEQYF. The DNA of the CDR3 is TGTGCCAGCAGCCAAGCGGTTCTCGGGCAGACGTACGAGCAGTACTTC.

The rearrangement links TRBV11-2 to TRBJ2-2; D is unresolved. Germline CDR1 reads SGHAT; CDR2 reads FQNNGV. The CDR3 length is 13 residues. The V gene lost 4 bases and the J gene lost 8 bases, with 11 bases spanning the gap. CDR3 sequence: CASSSPAGGELFF. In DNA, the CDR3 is TGTGCCAGCAGCTCCCCGGCAGGTGGGGAGCTGTTTTTT.

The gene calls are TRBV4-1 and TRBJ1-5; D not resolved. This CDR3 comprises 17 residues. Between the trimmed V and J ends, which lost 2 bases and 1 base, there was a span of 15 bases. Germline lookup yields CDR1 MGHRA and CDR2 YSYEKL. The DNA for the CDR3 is TGCGCCAGCAGCCAACGAGCAGTGGAAAAAAGCAATCAGCCCCAGCATTTT. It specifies CASSQRAVEKSNQPQHF.